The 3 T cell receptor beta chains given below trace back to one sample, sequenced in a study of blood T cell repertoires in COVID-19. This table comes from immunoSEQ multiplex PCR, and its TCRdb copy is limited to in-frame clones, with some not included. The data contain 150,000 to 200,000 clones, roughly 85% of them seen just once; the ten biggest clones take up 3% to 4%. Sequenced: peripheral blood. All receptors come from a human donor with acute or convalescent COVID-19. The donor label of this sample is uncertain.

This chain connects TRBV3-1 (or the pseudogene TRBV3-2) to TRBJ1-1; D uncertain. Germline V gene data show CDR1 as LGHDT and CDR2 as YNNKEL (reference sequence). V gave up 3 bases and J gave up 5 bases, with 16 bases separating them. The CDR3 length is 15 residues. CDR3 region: CASSHDGRVGTEAFF. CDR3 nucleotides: TGTGCCAGCAGCCATGATGGGAGAGTTGGGACTGAAGCTTTCTTT.

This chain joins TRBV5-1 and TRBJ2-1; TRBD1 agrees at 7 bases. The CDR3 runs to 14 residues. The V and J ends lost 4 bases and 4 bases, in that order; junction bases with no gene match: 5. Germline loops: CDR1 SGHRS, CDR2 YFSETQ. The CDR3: CASSRGTAYNEQFF. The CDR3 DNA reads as TGCGCCAGCAGCCGTGGGACAGCATACAATGAGCAGTTCTTC.

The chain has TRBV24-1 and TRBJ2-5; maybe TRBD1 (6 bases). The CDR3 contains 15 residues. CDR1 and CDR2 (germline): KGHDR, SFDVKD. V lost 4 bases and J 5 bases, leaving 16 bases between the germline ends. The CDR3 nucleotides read TGTGCCACCAGTGACGCTAAAGGGGGTTGGGAGACCCAGTACTTC. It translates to CATSDAKGGWETQYF.